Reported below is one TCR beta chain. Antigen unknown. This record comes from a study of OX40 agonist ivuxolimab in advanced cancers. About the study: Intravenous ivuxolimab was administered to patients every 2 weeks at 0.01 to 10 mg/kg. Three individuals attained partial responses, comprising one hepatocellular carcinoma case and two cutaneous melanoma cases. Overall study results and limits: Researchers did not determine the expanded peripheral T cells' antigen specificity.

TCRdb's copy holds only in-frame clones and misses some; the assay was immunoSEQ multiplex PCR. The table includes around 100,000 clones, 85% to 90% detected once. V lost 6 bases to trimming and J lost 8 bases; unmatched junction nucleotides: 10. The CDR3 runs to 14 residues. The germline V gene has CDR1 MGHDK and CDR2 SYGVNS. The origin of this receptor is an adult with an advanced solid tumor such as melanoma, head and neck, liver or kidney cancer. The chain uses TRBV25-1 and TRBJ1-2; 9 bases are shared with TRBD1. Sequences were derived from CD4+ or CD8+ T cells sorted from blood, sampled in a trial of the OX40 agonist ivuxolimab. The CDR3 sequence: CASRPDRGSSGYTF. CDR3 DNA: TGTGCCAGCAGACCGGACAGGGGAAGTTCCGGCTACACCTTC.